This T cell receptor (beta chain) was retrieved from a study of blood T cell repertoires in COVID-19 (dated by TCRdb to 2019 to 2021). Describing the broader study: Samples covering the acute and convalescent phases of COVID-19 were provided by collaborators in the United States, Italy and Spain. The prospective study material was composed of cDNA or gDNA derived from T cells, B-cell-depleted T cells, or PBMCs. The samples were drawn from the first 160 participants of the ongoing ImmuneRACE study and from roughly 1,300 subjects provided by 6 global collaborators. The dataset comprised deeply sampled blood TCRbeta repertoires from subjects exposed to, actively infected with, or recovered from COVID-19. The repertoires were released in a freely available public database meant as a resource for research on the immune response to SARS-CoV-2. Where available, HLA class I and class II types were taken from metadata supplied by the sample provider and were not determined by assay-based typing. The sample metadata nearly always contained a de-identified subject ID, COVID-19 status, age in years and sex. Study-wide conclusions, independent of this receptor: Clinical and demographic metadata were provided uncurated, with the amount varying by source and participant.

Concerning this clone itself: Its antigen is currently not known. The record has no base qualities; no much larger clone is one base away.

CDR1 and CDR2 are read off the germline V gene as KGHSY and FQNENV. V was cut back by 3 bases and J by 2 bases, leaving a gap of 10 bases between them. The CDR3 runs 14 amino acids, cysteine and phenylalanine included. CDR3 DNA only is kept here, 42 bases in frame from base 1. Whole blood was collected in K2EDTA tubes by collaborating institutions according to the institutions' own protocols. For TCRbeta analysis, collaborator samples were shipped as frozen whole blood, as isolated PBMCs, or as DNA extracted from either sample type. TCRbeta CDR3 regions were amplified from genomic DNA by means of the immunoSEQ Assay, a bias-controlled multiplex PCR. The published analysis was carried out like this. The number of nucleated cells in each sample was estimated by amplification of reference gene primers within the assay. To quantify the absolute abundance of each unique TCRbeta CDR3 rearrangement, sequence reads were collapsed and filtered. For each sample, productive Simpson clonality was calculated as the square root of Simpson's diversity index across productive rearrangements. TCRdb carries this immuneACCESS record with in-frame sequences only. Its versions omit some clonotypes, under half of them owing to an unresolved V gene in the studies checked, with the rest unexplained. Clonal size and the V and J genes are those of that table, whereas D and trimming came from the DNA. The sample table holds 380,000 or so clones, of which 80% to 90% were seen once. 1.2% of the sample goes to the ten largest clones.

The chain is made from TRBV16 and TRBJ1-2, and perhaps TRBD1 as D gene, on 5 matching bases. The material sequenced was peripheral blood. The origin of this receptor is a man in his forties with acute or convalescent COVID-19. The nucleotide sequence is TGTGCCAGCAGCCACGGGGCGGGGAACTATGGCTACACCTTC. It translates as CASSHGAGNYGYTF. Supplemented by the reference TRBV16 and TRBJ1-2 proteins around the CDR3, the complete variable domain is GEEVAQTPKHLVRGEGQKAKLYCAPIKGHSYVFWYQQVLKNEFKFLISFQNENVFDETGMPKERFSAKCLPNSPCSLEIQATKLEDSAVYFCASSHGAGNYGYTFGSGTRLTVV.